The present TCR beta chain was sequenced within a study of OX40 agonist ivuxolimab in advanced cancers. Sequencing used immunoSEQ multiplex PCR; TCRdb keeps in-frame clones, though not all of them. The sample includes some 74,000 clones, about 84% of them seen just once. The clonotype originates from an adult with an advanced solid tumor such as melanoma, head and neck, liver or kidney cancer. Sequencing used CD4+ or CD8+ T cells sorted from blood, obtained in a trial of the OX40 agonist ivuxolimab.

CDR3 sequence: CASSKGLHQETQYF. Written as DNA, the CDR3 is TGTGCCAGTAGTAAGGGACTGCACCAAGAGACCCAGTACTTC. This chain uses TRBV19 with TRBJ2-5; a weak D match, TRBD2 (6 bases). The CDR3 sequence is 14 residues long. Per the germline V gene, CDR1 is LNHDA and CDR2 is SQIVND (reference sequence). V was cut by 4 bases and J by 0 bases, with 9 bases left in between.